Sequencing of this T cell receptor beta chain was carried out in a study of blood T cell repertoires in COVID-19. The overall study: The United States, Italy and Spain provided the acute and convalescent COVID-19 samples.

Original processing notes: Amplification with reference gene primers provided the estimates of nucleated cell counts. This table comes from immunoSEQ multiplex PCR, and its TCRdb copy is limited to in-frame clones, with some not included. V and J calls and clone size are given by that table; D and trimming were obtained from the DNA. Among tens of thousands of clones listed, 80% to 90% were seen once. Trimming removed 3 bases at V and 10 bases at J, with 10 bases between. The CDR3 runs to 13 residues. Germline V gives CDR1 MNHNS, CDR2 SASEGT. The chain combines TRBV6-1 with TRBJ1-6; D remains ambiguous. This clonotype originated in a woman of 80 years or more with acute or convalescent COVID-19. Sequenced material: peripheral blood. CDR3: CASSEAPGSPLHF. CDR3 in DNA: TGTGCCAGCAGTGAGGCACCGGGATCACCCCTCCACTTT.